This is a list of T cell receptor beta chains from one sample in a study of blood T cell repertoires in COVID-19. Using immunoSEQ multiplex PCR, the repertoire was profiled, and TCRdb retains in-frame clones only, with some absent. This repertoire shows 40,000 or so clones, around 88% found once; its top ten account for 3% to 4.5%. Sequencing was carried out using peripheral blood. Every receptor here comes from a human donor in a cohort sampled during active COVID-19. CDR3s include the opening cysteine and the closing phenylalanine or tryptophan. Fields, in order: J gene, D gene, V gene, clone size, CDR3 protein, CDR3 DNA. A D gene is named only where the DNA matches it firmly. Clone size, where shown, is once, few, many, or a class for clones that have expanded.

>TRBJ2-1|-|TRBV2|-
CASSNWGAVNNEQFF
TGTGCCAGCAGCAATTGGGGAGCCGTCAACAATGAGCAGTTCTTC
>TRBJ2-1|-|TRBV11-2|once
CASSLDPSVLKRNEQFF
TGTGCCAGCAGCTTAGATCCGTCGGTTCTGAAACGCAATGAGCAGTTCTTC
>TRBJ2-3|-|TRBV21-1|-
CASSTHTSGGARETDTQYF
TGTGCCAGCAGCACGCACACTAGCGGGGGGGCCCGGGAAACAGATACGCAGTATTTT
>TRBJ1-2|-|TRBV2|-
CASSVWGVGRDGYTF
TGTGCCAGCAGCGTATGGGGGGTTGGTCGGGATGGCTACACCTTC
>TRBJ2-4|TRBD1|TRBV6-6|-
CASRPGTDLAKNIQYF
TGTGCCAGCAGACCCGGGACAGACTTAGCCAAAAACATTCAGTACTTC
>TRBJ1-4|TRBD1|TRBV19|-
CASSIRTGVNEKLFF
TGTGCCAGTAGTATCAGGACAGGAGTTAATGAAAAACTGTTTTTT
>TRBJ2-6|-|TRBV7-9|-
CASITEGGASGANVLTF
TGTGCCAGCATCACGGAGGGGGGGGCCTCTGGGGCCAACGTCCTGACTTTC
>TRBJ2-3|-|TRBV5-1|-
CASSLVGRGPDTQYF
TGCGCCAGCAGCTTGGTTGGCAGGGGCCCAGATACGCAGTATTTT
>TRBJ2-2|TRBD2|TRBV9|few
CASSTRTSGGPNTGELFF
TGTGCCAGCAGCACCCGGACTAGCGGGGGCCCGAACACCGGGGAGCTGTTTTTT
>TRBJ1-1|-|TRBV6-1|-
CASSEGPWTEAFF
TGTGCCAGCAGTGAAGGGCCCTGGACTGAAGCTTTCTTT
>TRBJ1-2|TRBD1|TRBV28|once
CASSLPGGLGYTF
TGTGCCAGCAGTTTACCAGGGGGCCTTGGCTACACCTTC
>TRBJ1-1|-|TRBV29-1|once
CSVRVRGDSNTEAFF
TGCAGCGTGAGGGTTCGGGGGGACTCGAACACTGAAGCTTTCTTT
>TRBJ1-5|-|TRBV24-1|-
CATSDVSEGINNQPQHF
TGTGCCACCAGTGATGTCTCGGAGGGGATCAACAATCAGCCCCAGCATTTT
>TRBJ2-7|-|TRBV30|-
CAWSRDTYEQYF
TGTGCCTGGAGTCGAGACACCTACGAGCAGTACTTC
>TRBJ1-5|-|TRBV7-2|-
CASSLGGGGGEINQPQHF
TGTGCCAGCAGCTTAGGGGGAGGGGGAGGGGAGATCAATCAGCCCCAGCATTTT
>TRBJ1-2|TRBD1|TRBV27|-
CASSPRDRGRGYTF
TGTGCCAGCAGCCCACGAGACAGGGGGAGAGGCTACACCTTC
>TRBJ1-1|TRBD1|TRBV11-2|-
CASSPGTGGTEAFF
TGTGCCAGCAGCCCCGGGACAGGGGGGACTGAAGCTTTCTTT
>TRBJ1-1|-|TRBV3-1/TRBV3-2|-
CASSPLGRTTEAFF
TGTGCCAGCAGCCCCCTGGGGAGGACCACTGAAGCTTTCTTT
>TRBJ2-3|-|TRBV7-9|-
CASSSQKDSHTQYF
TGTGCCAGCAGCTCCCAAAAAGACAGCCATACGCAGTATTTT
>TRBJ2-3|TRBD2|TRBV5-1|-
CASSLELAGSDTQYF
TGCGCCAGCAGCTTGGAATTAGCGGGATCAGATACGCAGTATTTT
>TRBJ2-3|TRBD2|TRBV4-2|-
CASSQESLAGGPTDTQYF
TGTGCCAGCAGCCAAGAATCCCTAGCGGGGGGGCCTACAGATACGCAGTATTTT
>TRBJ1-2|-|TRBV5-1|-
CASSLWAGYGYTF
TGCGCCAGCAGCTTGTGGGCAGGGTATGGCTACACCTTC
>TRBJ2-2|-|TRBV7-3|once
CASSSADSQAGELFF
TGTGCCAGCAGCTCCGCGGACAGTCAGGCCGGGGAGCTGTTTTTT
>TRBJ2-5|TRBD1|TRBV28|-
CASSDRGQETQYF
TGTGCCAGCAGCGACAGGGGTCAAGAGACCCAGTACTTC
>TRBJ2-1|TRBD2|TRBV5-4|-
CASRPAGAAYNEQFF
TGTGCCAGCAGGCCAGCGGGAGCAGCGTACAATGAGCAGTTCTTC
>TRBJ2-5|-|TRBV5-1|-
CASTISSGETQYF
TGCGCCAGCACGATTTCGAGCGGGGAGACCCAGTACTTC
>TRBJ2-2|-|TRBV6-4|-
CASSDSAGDTGELFF
TGTGCCAGCAGTGACTCTGCAGGGGACACCGGGGAGCTGTTTTTT
>TRBJ1-5|-|TRBV28|-
CASSWAWASNQPQHF
TGTGCCAGCAGCTGGGCTTGGGCTAGCAATCAGCCCCAGCATTTT
>TRBJ2-5|-|TRBV6-4|few
CASSGVPGGIQYF
TGTGCCAGCAGTGGGGTACCTGGGGGGATCCAGTACTTC
>TRBJ2-5|-|TRBV3-1/TRBV3-2|-
CASSQGASSTQYF
TGTGCCAGCAGCCAAGGGGCCAGTAGTACCCAGTACTTC
>TRBJ1-1|-|TRBV7-2|-
CASSLSGQGDTEAFF
TGTGCCAGCAGCTTAAGCGGGCAGGGCGACACTGAAGCTTTCTTT
>TRBJ1-1|-|TRBV19|-
CASTTRGYTEAFF
TGTGCCAGTACCACCCGGGGATACACTGAAGCTTTCTTT
>TRBJ2-4|TRBD1|TRBV6-5|-
CASSPAGTVKNIQYF
TGTGCCAGCAGCCCGGCCGGGACAGTCAAAAACATTCAGTACTTC
>TRBJ1-3|-|TRBV7-3|-
CASSPKGPTLPGNTIYF
TGTGCCAGCAGCCCCAAGGGGCCTACCCTTCCTGGAAACACCATATATTTT
>TRBJ2-3|-|TRBV5-1|-
CASSLDSGAGTDTQYF
TGCGCCAGCAGCTTGGACTCGGGAGCCGGCACAGATACGCAGTATTTT
>TRBJ1-2|-|TRBV12-3/TRBV12-4|-
CASSGGSAGYTF
TGTGCCAGCAGCGGAGGAAGCGCCGGCTACACCTTC
>TRBJ2-1|TRBD2|TRBV7-9|-
CASRSTSGGAYNEQFF
TGTGCCAGCAGGTCAACAAGCGGGGGGGCCTACAATGAGCAGTTCTTC
>TRBJ2-6|-|TRBV5-1|-
CASSLAFSGANVLTF
TGCGCCAGCAGCTTGGCTTTCTCTGGGGCCAACGTCCTGACTTTC
>TRBJ2-7|TRBD2|TRBV11-2|-
CASSPLAGGRTYEQYF
TGTGCCAGCAGCCCATTAGCGGGGGGCCGGACCTACGAGCAGTACTTC
>TRBJ2-4|-|TRBV5-6|-
CASSLVVNKNIQYF
TGTGCCAGCAGCTTGGTTGTCAATAAAAACATTCAGTACTTC
>TRBJ2-3|-|TRBV7-3|-
CASSPPGQGTTDTQYF
TGTGCCAGCAGTCCGCCCGGCCAGGGGACCACAGATACGCAGTATTTT
>TRBJ2-2|-|TRBV29-1|once
CSVELPAGELFF
TGCAGCGTTGAGTTACCGGCCGGGGAGCTGTTTTTT
>TRBJ2-1|TRBD2|TRBV2|-
CASIPYSGGLNEQFF
TGTGCCAGCATACCCTACTCGGGAGGGTTGAATGAGCAGTTCTTC
>TRBJ1-5|TRBD1|TRBV18|-
CASSPGQGNQPQHF
TGTGCCAGCTCACCCGGACAGGGAAACCAGCCCCAGCATTTT
>TRBJ1-2|-|TRBV5-1|-
CASSSLGQGLGYTF
TGCGCCAGCAGCTCCCTGGGGCAGGGACTTGGCTACACCTTC
>TRBJ1-6|-|TRBV11-2|-
CASSLDQRNSPLHF
TGTGCCAGCAGCTTAGATCAGCGTAATTCACCCCTCCACTTT
>TRBJ1-1|-|TRBV7-2|once
CASSLARLFRSTEAFF
TGTGCCAGCAGCTTAGCGCGATTATTCCGTTCCACTGAAGCTTTCTTT
>TRBJ2-1|-|TRBV7-2|-
CASSLATSRSYNEQFF
TGTGCCAGCAGCTTAGCCACTAGTCGCTCCTACAATGAGCAGTTCTTC
>TRBJ2-7|-|TRBV6-2/TRBV6-3|-
CASSIGVFEQYF
TGTGCCAGCAGTATAGGGGTATTCGAGCAGTACTTC
>TRBJ1-6|-|TRBV27|-
CASRGQLVRSSPLHF
TGTGCCAGCAGGGGGCAGCTCGTTCGCAGTTCACCCCTCCACTTT
>TRBJ1-2|-|TRBV27|-
CASHKQGGSGYTF
TGTGCCAGTCATAAACAGGGAGGGAGTGGCTACACCTTC
>TRBJ2-7|TRBD1|TRBV5-6|-
CASSLGDRKNYEQYF
TGTGCCAGCAGCTTGGGGGACAGAAAGAACTACGAGCAGTACTTC
>TRBJ2-3|-|TRBV2|few
CASTPAGRNTDTQYF
TGTGCCAGCACCCCTGCGGGGAGGAACACAGATACGCAGTATTTT
>TRBJ2-1|-|TRBV2|-
CASSGVEGAHSEQFF
TGTGCCAGCTCAGGGGTGGAGGGGGCCCATTCTGAGCAGTTCTTC
>TRBJ1-2|TRBD1|TRBV3-1/TRBV3-2|once
CASSQDRGTGSPYGYTF
TGTGCCAGCAGCCAAGATCGGGGGACAGGGTCGCCGTATGGCTACACCTTC